The 28 T cell receptor beta chains presented below share a single source sample, sequenced in a study of blood T cell repertoires in COVID-19. Measured with immunoSEQ multiplex PCR; TCRdb has only the in-frame clones, and not every one. The sample has fewer than 200,000 clones; about 86% are singletons. The sequenced material came from peripheral blood. The origin of the receptors is a man between 50 and 59 years old with active or convalescent COVID-19.

This chain uses TRBV6-2 or TRBV6-3 with TRBJ2-1; TRBD2 agrees at 9 bases. Germline CDR1 is MNHEY and CDR2 is SVGEGT. This CDR3 comprises 16 residues. Trimming cost V 5 bases and J 4 bases; bases outside gene matches: 9. For the CDR3, the DNA is TGTGCCAGCAGTCCACGTCCAGCGGGGGGATACAATGAGCAGTTCTTC. Its protein product is CASSPRPAGGYNEQFF.

The chain has TRBV7-2 and TRBJ2-3; TRBD1 matches at 8 bases. The CDR3 is made up of 14 amino acids. J gave up 3 bases and V 5 bases, and 4 bases lay outside the gene matches. In germline, CDR1 is SGHTA, CDR2 FQGNSA. The chain's CDR3 is CASSRGQGTDTQYF. CDR3 in DNA: TGTGCCAGCAGCCGCGGACAGGGAACAGATACGCAGTATTTT.

This clone was detected once. This rearrangement joins TRBV5-1 to TRBJ1-3, with TRBD1 identical over 7 bases. CDR3 length equals 16 residues. Unmatched junction bases numbered 9, after V lost 4 bases and J lost 2 bases. Per the germline V gene, CDR1 is SGHRS and CDR2 is YFSETQ. CDR3 loop: CASSLPGGSTGNTIYF. CDR3 DNA: TGCGCCAGCAGCCTGCCAGGGGGATCGACTGGAAACACCATATATTTT.

The chain carries TRBV1 and TRBJ2-3; TRBD1, as called in the table, went unchecked against the DNA. TRBV1 is a pseudogene. The CDR3 totals 16 residues. The CDR3 nucleotides read TGCACCAGCAGCCTCGAGTCGATGGGGGCCAGTGATACGCAGTATTTT. It yields the protein CTSSLESMGASDTQYF.

This clone has just one count. The chain combines TRBV25-1 with TRBJ1-1, with D perhaps matching TRBD1 (6 bases). The CDR3 has 13 amino acids. Per the germline V gene, CDR1 is MGHDK and CDR2 is SYGVNS. V gave up 6 bases and J gave up 5 bases, with 13 bases separating them. In nucleotides, the CDR3 is TGTGCCAGCAGACAAGGGGGGGGTACTGAAGCTTTCTTT. This gives the protein CASRQGGGTEAFF.

J is TRBJ2-5 and V is TRBV12-3 or TRBV12-4; the D gene is possibly TRBD2 (6 bases). The V end was cut by 6 bases, the J end by 5 bases, with 13 bases between. This CDR3 has 13 amino acids. CDR3 residues: CASRRPSVETQYF. CDR3 in DNA: TGTGCCAGCAGGCGCCCTAGCGTGGAGACCCAGTACTTC.

The gene calls are TRBV10-2 and TRBJ1-2; D unresolved. V lost 6 bases and J lost 2, with 13 bases in between. The V gene's germline CDR1 is WSHSY and CDR2 SAAADI. The CDR3 contains 14 residues. The CDR3 DNA reads TGCGCCAGCAGAGAGACTGCCATAAACTATGGCTACACCTTC. Amino acids: CASRETAINYGYTF.

The V call is TRBV7-2, the J call TRBJ2-1, with D possibly matching TRBD1 (6 bases). V was pared by 6 bases and J by 2 bases, with 17 bases between. From germline, CDR1 is SGHTA and CDR2 FQGNSA. This CDR3 is built from 16 residues. CDR3 loop: CASSSQAGAPYNEQFF. The DNA of the CDR3 is TGTGCCAGCAGTTCGCAAGCAGGGGCCCCCTACAATGAGCAGTTCTTC.

The rearrangement uses TRBV5-1 and TRBJ2-1, with 8 nucleotides matching TRBD1. V gave up 3 bases and J gave up 4 bases; unmatched junction bases: 12. The CDR3 totals 17 residues. Germline V gene lookup returns CDR1 SGHRS and CDR2 YFSETQ. Here the CDR3 DNA reads TGCGCCAGCAGCTCGCTCCCAGCGACAGGGGAGTACAATGAGCAGTTCTTC. It is translated as CASSSLPATGEYNEQFF.

This chain links TRBV2 with TRBJ1-5; D is uncertain. The length of the CDR3 is 13 residues. Germline lookup yields CDR1 SNHLY and CDR2 FYNNEI. The ends were cut back, 3 bases at V and 6 bases at J, with 9 bases in the middle. The CDR3 bases are TGTGCCAGCAGTGAGATGTGGAGTCAGCCCCAGCATTTT. It codes for CASSEMWSQPQHF.

The gene calls are TRBV30 and TRBJ2-2; D is unresolved. Germline V lookup: CDR1 GTSNPN, CDR2 SVGIG (reference sequence). The CDR3 runs to 13 residues. Trimming shortened V by 2 bases and J by 7 bases, and 11 bases separated the two germline ends. The chain's CDR3 is CAWSPDFIGELFF. CDR3 nucleotide sequence: TGTGCCTGGAGTCCTGACTTTATCGGGGAGCTGTTTTTT.

The gene calls are TRBV18 and TRBJ2-2; no firm D call. The CDR3 covers 16 residues. Germline V lookup: CDR1 KGHSH, CDR2 LQKENI. V lost 2 bases and J lost 4, with 14 bases in between. CDR3 in DNA: TGTGCCAGCTCACCAATCGAGAATCTAGGCACCGGGGAGCTGTTTTTT. Translating gives CASSPIENLGTGELFF.

The gene calls are TRBV6-5 and TRBJ1-1; TRBD1 matches 11 bases. The CDR3 covers 13 residues. CDR1 is MNHEY, CDR2 SVGAGI, per germline. Losses at the gene ends were 8 bases for V and 4 bases for J; bases not matched to a gene: 3. CDR3 residues: CASLGQGATEAFF. CDR3 in DNA: TGTGCCAGCCTTGGACAGGGGGCCACTGAAGCTTTCTTT.

V and J are TRBV28 and TRBJ2-7; 7 positions match TRBD1. Trimming cost V 6 bases and J 7 bases; bases outside gene matches: 9. Per the germline V gene, CDR1 is MDHEN and CDR2 is SYDVKM. The CDR3 is 13 residues long. CDR3 DNA: TGTGCCAGCAGACCAACAGGGGAAGAGGAGCAGTACTTC. Protein sequence: CASRPTGEEEQYF.

The rearrangement joins TRBV7-2 to TRBJ1-4; a weak D match, TRBD1 (6 bases). This CDR3 comprises 15 residues. Germline CDR1 and CDR2: SGHTA and FQGNSA. The V and J ends lost 5 bases and 8 bases respectively, with 18 bases between them. The CDR3 nucleotides are TGTGCCAGCAGCGTCGACAGGTCAAGGCAAGAAAAACTGTTTTTT. Translating gives CASSVDRSRQEKLFF.

The rearrangement joins TRBV6-5 to TRBJ1-1, with D unclear. V was trimmed by 5 bases and J by 3 bases, leaving 7 bases between them. This CDR3 spans 12 amino acids. Per germline, CDR1 MNHEY and CDR2 SVGAGI. This CDR3 is CASSPRDTEAFF. In DNA, the CDR3 is TGTGCCAGCAGTCCTCGGGACACTGAAGCTTTCTTT.

This clone was found once. In the same sample, other DNA sequences code for this CDR3. The J gene is TRBJ1-4, the V gene TRBV28; D gene ambiguous. V dropped 1 base and J dropped 0 bases, with 3 bases sitting between them. This CDR3 has 14 amino acids. Per the germline V gene, CDR1 is MDHEN and CDR2 is SYDVKM. In DNA, the CDR3 is TGTGCCAGCAGTTTATCCGCAACTAATGAAAAACTGTTTTTT. Encoded protein: CASSLSATNEKLFF.

The gene calls are TRBV5-1 and TRBJ2-1; D is possibly TRBD1 (6 bases). Between the trimmed V and J ends, which lost 3 bases and 7 bases, there was a span of 11 bases. Germline loops: CDR1 SGHRS, CDR2 YFSETQ. The CDR3 runs 13 residues. CDR3 in amino acids: CASSSGTNNEQFF. DNA for the CDR3: TGCGCCAGCAGCTCCGGGACAAATAATGAGCAGTTCTTC. Full variable domain (remainder filled in from reference TRBV5-1 and TRBJ2-1): KAGVTQTPRYLIKTRGQQVTLSCSPISGHRSVSWYQQTPGQGLQFLFEYFSETQRNKGNFPGRFSGRQFSNSRSEMNVSTLELGDSALYLCASSSGTNNEQFFGPGTRLTVL.

The rearrangement uses TRBV6-5 and TRBJ2-7, with D maybe TRBD2 (5 bases). Germline V gene sequence: CDR1 MNHEY, CDR2 SVGAGI. V shed 6 bases and J shed 6 bases, with 21 bases lying between them. The CDR3 runs to 15 residues. As DNA, the CDR3 is TGTGCCAGCAGACCGGATGGGCTAGCTCGTGGCGAGCAGTACTTC. Amino acids: CASRPDGLARGEQYF.

The chain employs TRBV19 and TRBJ1-5, with 7 bases that match TRBD1. The CDR3 consists of 15 residues. The germline CDR1 and CDR2 sequences are LNHDA and SQIVND (reference sequence). The V and J ends lost 1 base and 3 bases, in that order; junction bases with no gene match: 3. DNA for the CDR3: TGTGCCAGTAGTATAGGGGGGACAGACAATCAGCCCCAGCATTTT. The encoded protein is CASSIGGTDNQPQHF.

The chain carries TRBV6-8 and TRBJ1-1, with D tentatively TRBD1 (6 bases). CDR3 length: 17 residues. Trimming removed 6 bases at V and 4 bases at J, with 24 bases between. Germline assignment: CDR1 MNHGY and CDR2 SAAAGT. The CDR3 loop is CASSLSGGRRGGTEAFF. The CDR3 DNA reads as TGTGCCAGCAGCCTCTCGGGAGGCAGGCGAGGGGGCACTGAAGCTTTCTTT.

The chain joins TRBV3-1 (or the pseudogene TRBV3-2) to TRBJ1-2, with D possibly being TRBD1 (6 bases). Germline values: CDR1 LGHDT, CDR2 YNNKEL (reference sequence). This CDR3 contains 12 residues. The V end lost 4 bases, the J end lost 5 bases, and 8 bases lay between the germline ends. The CDR3 reads CASSLGQYGYTF. Written as DNA, the CDR3 is TGTGCCAGCAGCCTCGGACAGTATGGCTACACCTTC.

The chain combines TRBV7-2 with TRBJ2-7; D possibly corresponds to TRBD1 (6 bases). The ends were cut back, 5 bases at V and 6 bases at J, with 17 bases in the middle. The CDR3 totals 14 residues. Per the germline V gene, CDR1 is SGHTA and CDR2 is FQGNSA. The CDR3, as DNA: TGTGCCAGCAGCCCCGGAACAGGGATCCGCGAGCAGTACTTC. This gives the protein CASSPGTGIREQYF.

The V gene is TRBV5-1, the J gene TRBJ2-1, with 12 positions matching TRBD2. The CDR3 is made up of 16 amino acids. Germline values: CDR1 SGHRS, CDR2 YFSETQ. Germline trimming cut 2 bases from V and 7 bases from J; bases unmatched to any gene: 7. The DNA for the CDR3 is TGCGCCAGCAGCTTACTAGCGGGGGGCCAGGGGAATGAGCAGTTCTTC. This codes for CASSLLAGGQGNEQFF.

This chain joins TRBV19 and TRBJ1-2; no firm D call. The CDR3 is 12 amino acids. The V and J ends lost 5 bases and 7 bases respectively, with 11 bases between them. Germline V gene sequence: CDR1 LNHDA, CDR2 SQIVND (reference sequence). CDR3 amino acids: CASSALGSGYTF. Here the CDR3 DNA reads TGTGCCAGTAGTGCTCTCGGGAGTGGCTACACCTTC.

V usage is TRBV7-9 and J usage is TRBJ1-3; D is unresolved. V shed 5 bases and J shed 0 bases, with 8 bases lying between them. The CDR3 sequence is 14 residues long. Germline-derived CDR1 and CDR2 are SEHNR and FQNEAQ (reference sequence). The CDR3: CASSPDISGNTIYF. CDR3 nucleotide sequence: TGTGCCAGCAGCCCCGACATCTCTGGAAACACCATATATTTT.

The chain carries TRBV7-6 and TRBJ1-5; 7 bases are shared with TRBD1. V dropped 5 bases and J dropped 2; count of bases not matched to a gene: 6. CDR1 is SGHVS, CDR2 FNYEAQ, per germline. The CDR3 covers 15 residues. DNA of the CDR3: TGTGCCAGCAGCCCCACAGGGGTTGGCAATCAGCCCCAGCATTTT. It translates to CASSPTGVGNQPQHF.

This rearrangement joins TRBV18 to TRBJ2-6; possible D gene TRBD2, 6 bases. This CDR3 region has 18 residues. Trimming removed 0 bases from V and 0 bases from J, with 12 bases in between. From germline, CDR1 is KGHSH and CDR2 LQKENI. As DNA, the CDR3 is TGTGCCAGCTCACCACCTGGGGGGTCGCCCTCTGGGGCCAACGTCCTGACTTTC. Amino acids: CASSPPGGSPSGANVLTF. Using reference TRBV18 and TRBJ2-6 for the parts outside the CDR3, the full variable domain is NAGVMQNPRHLVRRRGQEARLRCSPMKGHSHVYWYRQLPEEGLKFMVYLQKENIIDESGMPKERFSAEFPKEGPSILRIQQVVRGDSAAYFCASSPPGGSPSGANVLTFGAGSRLTVL.